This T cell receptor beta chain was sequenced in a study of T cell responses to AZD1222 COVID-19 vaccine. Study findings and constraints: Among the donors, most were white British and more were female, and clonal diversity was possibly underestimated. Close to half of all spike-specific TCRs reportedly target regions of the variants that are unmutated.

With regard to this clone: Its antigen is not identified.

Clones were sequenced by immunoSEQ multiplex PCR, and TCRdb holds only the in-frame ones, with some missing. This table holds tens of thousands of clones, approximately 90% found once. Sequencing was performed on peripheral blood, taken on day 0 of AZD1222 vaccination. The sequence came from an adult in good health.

The DNA for the CDR3 is TGTGCCAGCAGTGCCCCCTACGAGCAGTACTTC. This translates into CASSAPYEQYF. V and J are TRBV6-2 or TRBV6-3 and TRBJ2-7; no firm D call. V was cut by 5 bases and J by 2 bases, with 4 bases left in between. Germline lookup yields CDR1 MNHEY and CDR2 SVGEGT. This CDR3 spans 11 amino acids.